This TCR beta chain was identified in a study of blood T cell repertoires in COVID-19 (dated by TCRdb to the early 2020s). For the study in its entirety: The collaborator samples originated in the United States, Italy and Spain and spanned the acute and convalescent phases of COVID-19. The material from the prospective study consisted of cDNA or gDNA derived from T cells, B-cell-depleted T cells, or PBMCs. Deeply sampled blood TCRbeta repertoires from subjects exposed to, actively infected with, or recovered from COVID-19 were included in the dataset. A freely available public database, intended as a resource for researchers studying the immune response to SARS-CoV-2, is where the repertoires were released. Samples were obtained from the ongoing ImmuneRACE study (first 160 participants) and from 1,000 to 1,500 subjects provided by 6 global collaborators. A de-identified subject ID, COVID-19 status, age in years and sex were almost always included in the sample metadata. Where HLA class I and class II types were available, the types were taken from metadata supplied by the sample provider, not from assay-based typing. Points the paper makes about the study in general: The quantity of clinical and demographic metadata differed by source and by participant and was supplied without curation.

In Seattle, one collaborating source enrolled patients while the infection was active and tracked those patients longitudinally over the course of disease. The collaborating institutions used their own protocols to collect whole blood in K2EDTA tubes. For TCRbeta analysis, collaborators shipped samples as frozen whole blood, isolated PBMCs, or DNA extracted from either of those sample types. The immunoSEQ Assay, a bias-controlled multiplex PCR, was used to amplify TCRbeta CDR3 regions from genomic DNA. In the source study's methods: The number of nucleated cells in each sample was estimated by amplification of reference gene primers within the assay. To quantify the absolute abundance of each unique TCRbeta CDR3 rearrangement, sequence reads were collapsed and filtered. Productive Simpson clonality was computed per sample as the square root of Simpson's diversity index over productive rearrangements. This is the immuneACCESS table as TCRdb keeps it, with only in-frame sequences that have V and J called. A part of the clones is gone; compared with another copy, unresolved V genes explain less than half, and the rest is unexplained. V, J and clone size derive from that table, while D and trimming were established from the DNA sequence. Present in this sample are over 85,000 clones, around 90% of which were seen just once. The ten largest clones represent 4% to 5% of the sample.

With regard to this clone: Its target antigen remains unknown. No much larger clonotype is one base removed from it; base qualities were not supplied. Other DNA sequences within the sample encode an identical CDR3.

This receptor was identified in a human donor with COVID-19, enrolled during active disease. The donor label of this sample is uncertain. Sequencing was done on a sample of peripheral blood.

DNA sequence: TGTGCCAGCAGCGTAGGGCGGGCGAACACCATATATTTT. This codes for CASSVGRANTIYF. This receptor chain uses TRBV9 and TRBJ1-3; the D gene is not confidently resolved. The germline V gene specifies SGDLS as CDR1 and YYNGEE as CDR2. Trimming removed 0 bases from V and 7 bases from J, leaving 8 bases between the germline ends. Reading from cysteine to phenylalanine, the CDR3 counts 13 amino acids. The read is trimmed to its CDR3 DNA, 39 bases read in frame from base 1.